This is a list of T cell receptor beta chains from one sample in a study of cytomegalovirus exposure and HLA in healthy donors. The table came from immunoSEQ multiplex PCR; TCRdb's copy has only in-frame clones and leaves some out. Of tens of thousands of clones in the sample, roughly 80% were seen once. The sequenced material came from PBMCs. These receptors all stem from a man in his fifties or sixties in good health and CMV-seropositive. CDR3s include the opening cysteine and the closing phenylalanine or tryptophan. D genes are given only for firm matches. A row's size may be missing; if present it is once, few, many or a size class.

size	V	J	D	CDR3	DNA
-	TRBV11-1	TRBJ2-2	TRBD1	CASTPDRTSTGELFF	TGTGCCAGCACCCCGGACAGGACATCCACCGGGGAGCTGTTTTTT
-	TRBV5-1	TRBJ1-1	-	CASTREGSDAEAFF	TGCGCCAGCACCCGGGAGGGTTCGGACGCTGAAGCTTTCTTT
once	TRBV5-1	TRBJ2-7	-	CASSQLRSGSSYEQYF	TGCGCCAGCAGCCAACTACGGTCCGGGAGCTCCTACGAGCAGTACTTC
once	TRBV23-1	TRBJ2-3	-	CASSQLGNREAKDTQYF	TGCGCCAGCAGTCAATTGGGGAACAGGGAAGCTAAAGATACGCAGTATTTT
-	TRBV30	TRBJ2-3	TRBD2	CAWSAGGTDTQYF	TGTGCCTGGAGCGCGGGAGGAACAGATACGCAGTATTTT
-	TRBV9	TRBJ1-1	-	CASSVAVNTEAFF	TGTGCCAGCAGCGTAGCGGTGAACACTGAAGCTTTCTTT
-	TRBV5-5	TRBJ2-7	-	CASSLHRGGTYEQYF	TGTGCCAGCAGCTTGCACAGGGGGGGTACCTACGAGCAGTACTTC
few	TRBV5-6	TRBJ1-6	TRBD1	CASSYGQGARTYNSPLHF	TGTGCCAGCAGCTACGGACAGGGGGCTAGGACCTATAATTCACCCCTCCACTTT
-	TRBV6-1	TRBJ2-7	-	CASSFSGAYEQYF	TGTGCCAGCAGTTTTAGCGGAGCCTACGAGCAGTACTTC
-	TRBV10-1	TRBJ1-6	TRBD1	CASSEAMPGQSSSPLHF	TGCGCCAGCAGTGAAGCCATGCCGGGACAGTCAAGCTCACCCCTCCACTTT
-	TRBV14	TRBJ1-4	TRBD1	CASSPVLGDRDEKLFF	TGTGCCAGCAGCCCCGTCCTCGGGGACAGGGATGAAAAACTGTTTTTT
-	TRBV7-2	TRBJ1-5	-	CASSPIYGEVQPQHF	TGTGCCAGCAGCCCTATTTATGGGGAGGTCCAGCCCCAGCATTTT
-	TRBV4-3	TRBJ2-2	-	CASSQVSTGHNTGELFF	TGCGCCAGCAGCCAAGTCTCAACAGGTCACAACACCGGGGAGCTGTTTTTT
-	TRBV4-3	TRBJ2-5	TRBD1	CASSQDGTGLETQYF	TGCGCCAGCAGCCAAGATGGGACAGGGCTGGAGACCCAGTACTTC
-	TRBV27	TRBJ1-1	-	CASRAGEGEAFF	TGTGCCAGCCGCGCTGGGGAGGGCGAAGCTTTCTTT
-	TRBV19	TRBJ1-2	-	CASSEAGYGYTF	TGTGCCAGTAGTGAGGCGGGCTATGGCTACACCTTC
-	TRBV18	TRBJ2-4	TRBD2	CASSPLAGGPAGKNSQYF	TGTGCCAGCTCACCACTAGCGGGAGGGCCGGCCGGCAAAAACAGTCAGTACTTC
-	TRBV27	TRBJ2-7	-	CASSPSGSYEQYF	TGTGCCAGCAGTCCCTCCGGGTCCTACGAGCAGTACTTC
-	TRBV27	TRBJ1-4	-	CASSREGRVSNEKLFF	TGTGCCAGCAGTCGGGAGGGGAGGGTTTCTAATGAAAAACTGTTTTTT
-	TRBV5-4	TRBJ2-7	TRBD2	CASSSETSETYEQYF	TGTGCCAGCAGCTCCGAGACTAGCGAAACCTACGAGCAGTACTTC
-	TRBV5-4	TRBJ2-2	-	CASSPFNTGELFF	TGTGCCAGCAGCCCTTTTAACACCGGGGAGCTGTTTTTT
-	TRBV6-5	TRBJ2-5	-	CASSYEETQYF	TGTGCCAGCAGTTACGAGGAGACCCAGTACTTC
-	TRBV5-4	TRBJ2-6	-	CASSLGGTAGANGLTF	TGTGCCAGCAGCTTAGGGGGGACAGCTGGGGCCAACGGCCTGACTTTC
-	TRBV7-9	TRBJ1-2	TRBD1	CSSSLTGTGGEGYTF	TGTTCCAGCAGCTTGACCGGGACAGGGGGCGAAGGCTACACCTTC
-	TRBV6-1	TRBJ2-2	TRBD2	CASSETSGHTNTGELFF	TGTGCCAGCAGTGAAACTAGCGGGCACACGAACACCGGGGAGCTGTTTTTT
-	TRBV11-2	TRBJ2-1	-	CASSLDNTVVGHNEQFF	TGTGCCAGCAGCTTAGATAATACAGTGGTAGGTCACAATGAGCAGTTCTTC
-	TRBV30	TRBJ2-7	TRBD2	CAWSVLAGVYEQYF	TGTGCCTGGAGTGTACTAGCGGGAGTCTACGAGCAGTACTTC
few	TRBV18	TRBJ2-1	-	CASSRSGRDDNEQFF	TGTGCCAGCTCACGGTCGGGCAGGGATGACAATGAGCAGTTCTTC
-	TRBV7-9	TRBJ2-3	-	CASSPRTSLSTDTQYF	TGTGCCAGCAGCCCTAGAACTAGCCTGAGCACAGATACGCAGTATTTT
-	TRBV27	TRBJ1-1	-	CASRQGDTEAFF	TGTGCCAGCAGACAGGGAGACACTGAAGCTTTCTTT
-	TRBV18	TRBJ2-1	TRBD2	CASSPPISGKDNEQFF	TGTGCCAGCTCACCACCGATTAGCGGGAAGGACAATGAGCAGTTCTTC
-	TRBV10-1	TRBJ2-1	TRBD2	CASSESGTSGSEQFF	TGCGCCAGCAGTGAGTCGGGGACTAGCGGGAGCGAGCAGTTCTTC
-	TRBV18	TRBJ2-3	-	CASSPLAVGASTDTQYF	TGTGCCAGCTCACCATTGGCGGTAGGGGCGAGCACAGATACGCAGTATTTT
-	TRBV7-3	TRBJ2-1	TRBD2	CASSTSGRGNEQFF	TGTGCCAGCAGCACTAGCGGGAGGGGCAATGAGCAGTTCTTC
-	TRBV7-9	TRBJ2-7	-	CASSLARDTSYEQYF	TGTGCCAGCAGCTTAGCACGGGACACCTCCTACGAGCAGTACTTC
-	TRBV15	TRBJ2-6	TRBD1	CATSSLTGTVFTGANVLTF	TGTGCCACCAGCAGTCTTACCGGGACAGTGTTTACTGGGGCCAACGTCCTGACTTTC
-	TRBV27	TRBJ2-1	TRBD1	CARVPGQGFNEQFF	TGTGCCAGGGTACCGGGACAGGGGTTCAATGAGCAGTTCTTC
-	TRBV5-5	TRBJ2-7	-	CASSLPLGGSSLF	TGTGCCAGCAGCTTGCCCCTTGGTGGGAGCTCGTTGTTC
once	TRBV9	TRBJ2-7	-	CASSRGSDEQYF	TGTGCCAGCAGCAGAGGGAGCGACGAGCAGTACTTC
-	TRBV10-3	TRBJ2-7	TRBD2	CAISESGTSGRLEQYF	TGTGCCATCAGTGAGTCTGGGACTAGCGGCCGACTGGAGCAGTACTTC
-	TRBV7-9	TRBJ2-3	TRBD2	CASSPGGTSSADTQYF	TGTGCCAGCAGCCCAGGTGGGACTAGCTCCGCAGATACGCAGTATTTT
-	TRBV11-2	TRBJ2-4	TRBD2	CASSGLAPNSQYF	TGTGCCAGCAGCGGACTAGCCCCCAACAGTCAGTACTTC
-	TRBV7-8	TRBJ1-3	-	CASSFAGNTIYF	TGTGCCAGCAGTTTTGCGGGAAACACCATATATTTT
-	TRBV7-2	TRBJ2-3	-	CASSLASGQGLATDTQYF	TGTGCCAGCAGCTTAGCATCGGGGCAGGGGTTAGCCACAGATACGCAGTATTTT
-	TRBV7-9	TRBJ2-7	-	CASSPSWGGDEQYF	TGTGCCAGCAGCCCCTCGTGGGGGGGCGACGAGCAGTACTTC
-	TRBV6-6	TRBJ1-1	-	CASKLFTNTEAFF	TGTGCCAGCAAACTCTTCACGAACACTGAAGCTTTCTTT
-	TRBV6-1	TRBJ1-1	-	CASVQGGNTEAFF	TGTGCCAGCGTCCAAGGGGGGAACACTGAAGCTTTCTTT
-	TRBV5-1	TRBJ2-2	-	CASSAGQTTGELFF	TGCGCCAGCAGCGCCGGACAGACGACCGGGGAGCTGTTTTTT
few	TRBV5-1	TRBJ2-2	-	CASSLELRVNTGELFF	TGCGCCAGCAGCTTGGAGCTCAGGGTGAACACCGGGGAGCTGTTTTTT
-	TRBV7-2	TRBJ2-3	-	CASSSSRANPDTQYF	TGTGCCAGCAGCTCCTCTAGAGCAAACCCAGATACGCAGTATTTT
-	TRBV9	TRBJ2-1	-	CASSSLNNEQFF	TGTGCCAGCAGCTCCTTAAACAATGAGCAGTTCTTC
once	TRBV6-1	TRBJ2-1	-	CASSEGRRTEQFF	TGTGCCAGCAGTGAAGGTCGGAGAACCGAGCAGTTCTTC
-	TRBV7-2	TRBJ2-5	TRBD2	CASSLRVAGSAETQYF	TGTGCCAGCAGCTTGCGGGTAGCGGGAAGCGCAGAGACCCAGTACTTC
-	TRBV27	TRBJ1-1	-	CASSLKEDTEAFF	TGTGCCAGCAGTTTAAAGGAGGACACTGAAGCTTTCTTT